This T cell receptor (beta chain) is from a study of early T cells in non-severe SARS-CoV-2 infection. The CDR3 sequence is 14 residues long. V was clipped by 4 bases and J by 1 base; unmatched bases: 2. The germline gives CDR1 MGHDK, CDR2 SYGVNS. Individual cDNA molecules each received unique molecular identifiers attached to them. MiXCR was run by TCRdb on the 5' RACE reads, yielding one entry per CDR3 protein. Altogether over 60,000 distinct CDR3 sequences are present, over 9% being singletons, with the ten largest covering less than 3.5%. The source is an adult who was a healthcare worker with PCR-confirmed SARS-CoV-2 infection or an uninfected control (not recorded which). Source: whole blood, taken at baseline. The V and J genes are TRBV25-1 and TRBJ2-3; 7 bases match TRBD1. The CDR3 sequence: CASSVGTGTDTQYF. The CDR3 coding sequence is TGTGCCAGCAGTGTCGGGACAGGCACAGATACGCAGTATTTT.